Presented here are 28 T cell receptor beta chains from one specimen sequenced in a study of T cells after yellow fever vaccination. Using its own MiXCR run on the 5' RACE reads, TCRdb lists one record per CDR3 protein. The sample shows 310,000 or so distinct CDR3 sequences, around 6.8% of them seen only once. The starting material was PBMCs, obtained about 49 days after the first yellow fever vaccination. The source is a man aged 18 to 29 who received the YFV17D yellow fever vaccine.

The chain joins TRBV7-3 to TRBJ2-3; D is possibly TRBD1 or TRBD2 (5 bases each). Germline CDR1 is SGHTA and CDR2 is FQGTGA. V lost 4 bases and J 4 bases, leaving 15 bases between the germline ends. The CDR3 sequence is 15 residues long. The CDR3 DNA sequence: TGTGCCAGCAGCTCCCACAGGACTTTGTCAGATACGCAGTATTTT. Protein sequence: CASSSHRTLSDTQYF.

The chain carries TRBV5-1 and TRBJ1-1, with D perhaps TRBD1 (5 bases). The germline V and J ends were trimmed by 6 bases and 1 base, with 13 bases remaining between them. The CDR3 totals 14 residues. Germline assignment: CDR1 SGHRS and CDR2 YFSETQ. Here the CDR3 reads CASIEGLRNTEAFF. CDR3 coding DNA: TGCGCCAGCATCGAGGGACTCCGGAACACTGAAGCTTTCTTT.

This clonotype was observed at least ten times. The chain has TRBV5-1 and TRBJ2-2; possible D gene TRBD2, 5 bases. Germline-derived CDR1 and CDR2 are SGHRS and YFSETQ. V lost 4 bases to trimming and J lost 1 base, with 11 bases between them. The CDR3 extends over 15 amino acids. The CDR3 sequence: CASSRQEVNTGELFF. CDR3 DNA sequence: TGCGCCAGCAGCCGGCAGGAGGTGAACACCGGGGAGCTGTTTTTT.

This chain connects TRBV29-1 to TRBJ2-3; 9 positions match TRBD2. The V gene's germline CDR1 is SQVTM and CDR2 ANQGSEA. The CDR3 covers 14 residues. V lost 5 bases and J lost 6; bases outside the gene matches: 9. In nucleotides, the CDR3 is TGCAGCGTTAGGGATAGCGGGGGAGAGGATACGCAGTATTTT. Translation: CSVRDSGGEDTQYF.

This clonotype was recorded many times. The genes are TRBV12-3 or TRBV12-4 and TRBJ2-1, with D possibly being TRBD2 (6 bases). The CDR3 is 15 amino acids. V lost 4 bases and J lost 6, with 16 bases in between. The CDR3 DNA sequence: TGTGCCAGCAGTTCCACCGGGACTGGAACCAATGAGCAGTTCTTC. Translation: CASSSTGTGTNEQFF.

This clonotype has just a few counts. The gene calls are TRBV15 and TRBJ2-3, with 8 bases that match TRBD2. V gave up 6 bases and J gave up 5 bases; unmatched junction bases: 7. Germline CDR1 LNHNV, CDR2 YYDKDF (reference sequence). The CDR3 loop spans 14 amino acids. The CDR3 region has the DNA TGTGCCACCAGGTTTAGCGGGGAGAGAGATACGCAGTATTTT. This gives the protein CATRFSGERDTQYF.

In its sample, this clonotype was seen many times. J is TRBJ1-4 and V is TRBV7-3; 7 bases agree with TRBD1. The CDR3 runs 13 residues. V dropped 5 bases and J dropped 8; count of bases not matched to a gene: 5. Germline loops: CDR1 SGHTA, CDR2 FQGTGA. In DNA, the CDR3 is TGTGCCAGCAGCCAATCGACAGGGGAAAAACTGTTTTTT. Translation gives CASSQSTGEKLFF.

The chain has TRBV29-1 and TRBJ2-5; TRBD2 might be the D (7 bases). Germline values: CDR1 SQVTM, CDR2 ANQGSEA. Deletions cut 3 bases from V and 9 bases from J, with 14 bases between. This CDR3 is built from 12 residues. The CDR3 DNA sequence: TGCAGCGTTGAGCGGGGGCCCCAAGCCCAGTACTTC. It specifies CSVERGPQAQYF.

This clonotype was detected many times. The J gene is TRBJ1-2, the V gene TRBV20-1; 9 bases are a match to TRBD1. The V gene's germline CDR1 is DFQATT and CDR2 SNEGSKA (reference sequence). J was trimmed by 5 bases and V by 3 bases; bases with no gene match: 7. CDR3 length equals 14 residues. CDR3 region: CSASMDRGFYGYTF. Here the CDR3 DNA reads TGCAGTGCTAGCATGGACAGGGGTTTTTATGGCTACACCTTC.

V is TRBV7-3 and J is TRBJ2-3; D is undetermined. The CDR3 sequence is 13 residues long. With 5 bases removed from V and 4 bases from J, the gap between germline ends came to 10 bases. The germline gives CDR1 SGHTA, CDR2 FQGTGA. DNA of the CDR3: TGTGCCAGCAGCCCGAGGCCATCAGATACGCAGTATTTT. This sequence encodes CASSPRPSDTQYF.

This clonotype was recorded a few times. The rearrangement joins TRBV7-2 to TRBJ1-4; D uncertain. Germline CDR1 and CDR2: SGHTA and FQGNSA. The CDR3 has 16 residues. Trimming took off 5 bases at V and 5 bases at J, with 18 bases between the two ends. CDR3 nucleotide sequence: TGTGCCAGCAGCGCCAGAGGGTCTCTGACAAATGAAAAACTGTTTTTT. This translates into CASSARGSLTNEKLFF.

J is TRBJ1-4 and V is TRBV4-3, with 10 bases lining up with TRBD1. Germline values: CDR1 LGHNA, CDR2 YSLEER. With V trimmed by 4 bases and J by 6 bases, 5 bases remained unmatched. The CDR3 contains 15 residues. For the CDR3, the DNA is TGCGCCAGCAGCCTTCCCGGGACAGGGGATGAAAAACTGTTTTTT. Its protein product is CASSLPGTGDEKLFF.

This clonotype was observed a few times. The V call is TRBV29-1, the J call TRBJ2-5, with D possibly matching TRBD1 (6 bases). The CDR3 loop spans 12 amino acids. Trimming took 8 bases from V and 5 from J, leaving 15 bases between them. From germline, CDR1 is SQVTM and CDR2 ANQGSEA. CDR3 sequence: CSSRGSPETQYF. In nucleotides, the CDR3 is TGCAGCTCCAGGGGCTCCCCGGAGACCCAGTACTTC.

This clonotype has at least ten counts. CDR3 sequence reads: CSVAGQGEEKLFF. The CDR3 DNA sequence: TGCAGCGTGGCGGGACAGGGAGAGGAAAAACTGTTTTTT. The chain carries TRBV29-1 and TRBJ1-4, with TRBD1 matching over 9 bases. The CDR3 runs to 13 residues. V dropped 6 bases and J dropped 8; count of bases not matched to a gene: 7. CDR1 and CDR2 (germline): SQVTM, ANQGSEA.

The chain is built from TRBV6-5 and TRBJ1-2, with 7 nucleotides matching TRBD1. With 6 bases clipped from V and 4 bases from J, the junction kept 8 bases outside the gene matches. The CDR3 sequence is 14 residues long. Germline CDR1 MNHEY, CDR2 SVGAGI. CDR3 nucleotides: TGTGCCAGCAGCAGACAGGGTTTTAGCTATGGCTACACCTTC. Amino acids: CASSRQGFSYGYTF.

The V and J genes are TRBV28 and TRBJ2-3, with 14 nucleotides matching TRBD2. The CDR3 has 16 residues. V dropped 5 bases and J dropped 6; count of bases not matched to a gene: 7. CDR1 is MDHEN and CDR2 is SYDVKM in the germline V gene. The CDR3 region has the DNA TGTGCCAGCAGTGCCGGACTAGCGGGGGGCCGGGATACGCAGTATTTT. Its protein is CASSAGLAGGRDTQYF.

This clonotype was counted at least ten times. The V call is TRBV12-3 or TRBV12-4, the J call TRBJ1-2; a possible D gene is TRBD1 (5 bases). Trimming pared 6 bases from V and 4 bases from J, leaving 12 bases between. The CDR3 extends over 13 amino acids. The CDR3 DNA reads as TGTGCCAGCAGGTCGACAGCCTCCTATGGCTACACCTTC. Amino acids: CASRSTASYGYTF.

V usage is TRBV7-8 and J usage is TRBJ1-5, with D unresolved. The CDR3 totals 12 residues. Germline CDR1 reads SGHVS; CDR2 reads FQNEAQ. Between the trimmed V and J ends, which lost 5 bases and 2 bases, there was a span of 4 bases. CDR3 DNA sequence: TGTGCCAGCAGCCGGGGCAATCAGCCCCAGCATTTT. The encoded protein is CASSRGNQPQHF. Full variable domain (remainder filled in from reference TRBV7-8 and TRBJ1-5): GAGVSQSPRYKVAKRGQDVALRCDPISGHVSLFWYQQALGQGPEFLTYFQNEAQLDKSGLPSDRFFAERPEGSVSTLKIQRTQQEDSAVYLCASSRGNQPQHFGDGTRLSIL.

This clonotype was recorded many times. The chain couples TRBV30 to TRBJ2-1; D possibly corresponds to TRBD2 (5 bases). The CDR3 runs to 16 residues. Trimming cost V 4 bases and J 9 bases, with 25 bases left between them. Germline V gives CDR1 GTSNPN, CDR2 SVGIG (reference sequence). This chain's CDR3 is CAWISRGRPGWGEQFF. The CDR3 region has the DNA TGTGCCTGGATATCTCGCGGGCGCCCGGGGTGGGGTGAGCAGTTCTTC.

Only a few counts were recorded for this clonotype. The V and J genes are TRBV9 and TRBJ2-5, with TRBD2 as a possible D gene (6 bases). The germline V and J ends were trimmed by 0 bases and 2 bases, with 11 bases remaining between them. The CDR3 runs 15 residues. Germline V gives CDR1 SGDLS, CDR2 YYNGEE. This chain's CDR3 is CASSVGPAGQETQYF. The CDR3 nucleotides read TGTGCCAGCAGCGTAGGTCCGGCGGGGCAAGAGACCCAGTACTTC.

This clonotype has a handful of counts. The chain recombines TRBV7-2 with TRBJ2-3; the D gene is possibly TRBD2 (7 bases). The CDR3 has 14 residues. The germline V gene has CDR1 SGHTA and CDR2 FQGNSA. V was trimmed by 10 bases and J by 5 bases, leaving 19 bases between them. CDR3 in amino acids: CATPRGGEGDTQYF. The DNA for the CDR3 is TGTGCCACCCCAAGGGGGGGGGAAGGAGATACGCAGTATTTT.

The gene calls are TRBV4-1 and TRBJ2-2, with a tentative D call TRBD1 (8 bases). The ends were cut back, 7 bases at V and 6 bases at J, with 12 bases in the middle. The CDR3 length is 13 residues. CDR1 is MGHRA, CDR2 YSYEKL, per germline. CDR3 loop: CASTTGGAGELFF. The CDR3 DNA follows: TGCGCCAGCACCACAGGGGGGGCCGGGGAGCTGTTTTTT.

This chain uses TRBV5-4 with TRBJ2-3; tentatively, D is TRBD1 (6 bases). The V gene's germline CDR1 is SGHNT and CDR2 YYREEE (reference sequence). V was clipped by 6 bases and J by 4 bases, with 9 bases between them. The CDR3 has 12 amino acids. CDR3 coding DNA: TGTGCCAGCAAATCAGGGGCAGATACGCAGTATTTT. This codes for CASKSGADTQYF.

The V call is TRBV20-1, the J call TRBJ2-7; unclear D gene. This CDR3 has 11 amino acids. Germline loops: CDR1 DFQATT, CDR2 SNEGSKA (reference sequence). V was trimmed by 0 bases and J by 6 bases, leaving 6 bases between them. CDR3 residues: CSARERGEQYF. In DNA, the CDR3 is TGCAGTGCTAGAGAGAGAGGCGAGCAGTACTTC.

The rearrangement uses TRBV5-1 and TRBJ2-5, with a weak D call TRBD2 (6 bases). CDR3 length: 15 amino acids. Trimming cost V 2 bases and J 3 bases, with 14 bases left between them. Germline loops: CDR1 SGHRS, CDR2 YFSETQ. In DNA, the CDR3 is TGCGCCAGCAGCTTAGGGACTCGCAAAGAAGAGACCCAGTACTTC. Translating it yields CASSLGTRKEETQYF.

This clonotype has just a few counts. The chain joins TRBV5-1 to TRBJ1-2, with 8 nucleotides matching TRBD1. Germline CDR1 reads SGHRS; CDR2 reads YFSETQ. This CDR3 region has 15 residues. The junction had 6 bases not matched to a gene; V was cut back by 2 bases and J by 3 bases. The CDR3 DNA is TGCGCCAGCAGCTTACCGGGACAGGTTGACTATGGCTACACCTTC. Amino acids: CASSLPGQVDYGYTF.

The genes are TRBV5-4 and TRBJ2-2; possible D gene TRBD2, 6 bases. Germline V lookup: CDR1 SGHNT, CDR2 YYREEE (reference sequence). V lost 4 bases and J lost 4, with 20 bases in between. This CDR3 has 17 residues. The CDR3 protein is CASSRAGIDPLTGELFF. CDR3 bases: TGTGCCAGCAGCCGGGCGGGAATAGACCCTCTCACCGGGGAGCTGTTTTTT. The variable domain in full, with the rest retrieved from reference TRBV5-4 and TRBJ2-2, is ETGVTQSPTHLIKTRGQQVTLRCSSQSGHNTVSWYQQALGQGPQFIFQYYREEENGRGNFPPRFSGLQFPNYSSELNVNALELDDSALYLCASSRAGIDPLTGELFFGEGSRLTVL.

This clonotype turned up a few times. The rearrangement uses TRBV2 and TRBJ2-3; D is possibly TRBD1 (5 bases). Trimming shortened V by 7 bases and J by 5 bases, and 16 bases separated the two germline ends. The germline V gene has CDR1 SNHLY and CDR2 FYNNEI. This CDR3 contains 14 residues. The CDR3 sequence: CASIGRPRGDTQYF. Written as DNA, the CDR3 is TGTGCCAGCATCGGTCGACCAAGGGGAGATACGCAGTATTTT.